A single sample is the source of the 16 T cell receptor beta chains below, sequenced in a study of T-cell reconstitution after alpha-beta-depleted transplantation in children. Unique molecular identifiers were incorporated into the prepared TCRbeta library. TCRdb reprocessed the PCR reads via MiXCR and lists one record per CDR3 protein. Of 200,000 to 300,000 distinct CDR3 sequences listed, around 12% are singletons. The sample was PBMCs from the stem cell graft donor, taken from the stem cell graft. These TCRs come from a human donor who donated a stem cell graft to a child with acute lymphoblastic leukemia.

This clonotype was counted ten times or more. The CDR3 region is CASSFRQGGSPYEQYF. Here the CDR3 DNA reads TGTGCCAGCAGTTTCCGACAGGGGGGTTCTCCCTACGAGCAGTACTTC. The chain uses TRBV27 and TRBJ2-7, with 9 bases that match TRBD1. J was trimmed by 2 bases and V by 3 bases; bases with no gene match: 8. This CDR3 contains 16 residues. Germline V gene lookup returns CDR1 MNHEY and CDR2 SMNVEV (reference sequence).

Ten or more counts support this clonotype. The chain recombines TRBV29-1 with TRBJ2-5, with D tentatively TRBD1 or TRBD2 (5 bases each). V was clipped by 7 bases and J by 9 bases, with 6 bases between them. Germline loops: CDR1 SQVTM, CDR2 ANQGSEA. This CDR3 is built from 8 residues. The CDR3 DNA follows: TGCAGCGCGGGGCCCCAGTACTTC. It encodes CSAGPQYF. Full variable domain (remainder filled in from reference TRBV29-1 and TRBJ2-5): SAVISQKPSRDICQRGTSLTIQCQVDSQVTMMFWYRQQPGQSLTLIATANQGSEATYESGFVIDKFPISRPNLTFSTLTVSNMSPEDSSIYLCSAGPQYFGPGTRLLVL.

This clonotype came up many times. The chain has TRBV28 and TRBJ1-6; TRBD1 might be the D (5 bases). The ends were cut back, 5 bases at V and 3 bases at J, with 11 bases in the middle. From germline, CDR1 is MDHEN and CDR2 SYDVKM. The CDR3 sequence is 15 residues long. CDR3 sequence (DNA): TGTGCCAGCAGTCCGGGGACGGACTATAATTCACCCCTCCACTTT. This codes for CASSPGTDYNSPLHF.

In this sample, this clonotype turned up many times. The rearrangement joins TRBV6-5 to TRBJ2-2; D gene uncertain. The CDR3 consists of 15 residues. Trimming removed 4 bases from V and 2 bases from J, with 11 bases in between. Germline V gene sequence: CDR1 MNHEY, CDR2 SVGAGI. CDR3: CASSFGPRNTGELFF. The CDR3 coding sequence is TGTGCCAGCAGTTTCGGGCCTCGAAACACCGGGGAGCTGTTTTTT.

Worth noting for this clonotype: A much larger clone lies a single base off, so this may be a read error. V usage is TRBV20-1 and J usage is TRBJ1-1; TRBD1 might be the D (6 bases). The CDR3 is made up of 15 amino acids. Germline CDR1 reads DFQATT; CDR2 reads SNEGSKA (reference sequence). Trimming took off 2 bases at V and 5 bases at J, with 18 bases between the two ends. Here the CDR3 DNA reads TGCAGTGCTAGACCGATCGAGGGGGACGTGACTGAAGCTTTCTTT. Amino acids: CSARPIEGDVTEAFF.

This clonotype has ten or more counts. The V gene is TRBV10-3, the J gene TRBJ1-5; D unclear. Trimming pared 3 bases from V and 3 bases from J, leaving 18 bases between. Germline loops: CDR1 ENHRY, CDR2 SYGVKD. The CDR3 covers 17 residues. The CDR3 protein is CAISDGVGRSFNQPQHF. In nucleotides, the CDR3 is TGTGCCATCAGTGACGGGGTGGGCCGTTCCTTCAATCAGCCCCAGCATTTT.

This clonotype has a handful of counts. V and J are TRBV7-9 and TRBJ1-5, with 9 positions matching TRBD1. This CDR3 region has 17 residues. The J segment lost 0 bases and the V segment lost 4 bases, leaving 7 bases of the junction unmatched. Germline CDR1 SEHNR, CDR2 FQNEAQ (reference sequence). The CDR3 coding sequence is TGTGCCAGCAGCTCGGACAGGGGAGTCGATAGCAATCAGCCCCAGCATTTT. Its translation is CASSSDRGVDSNQPQHF.

This clonotype occurred many times. V gene TRBV20-1 combines with J gene TRBJ2-6, with D unresolved. V lost 0 bases to trimming and J lost 6 bases, with 9 bases between them. The CDR3 spans 14 residues. The germline V gene encodes CDR1 DFQATT and CDR2 SNEGSKA (reference sequence). CDR3 coding DNA: TGCAGTGCTAGAGAAGTCTCCGCGGCCAACGTCCTGACTTTC. Its translation: CSAREVSAANVLTF.

To note about this clonotype: One base away lies a much larger clone, so this may be a sequencing read error. The CDR3 is CASSLRGGIHSYEQYF. CDR3 sequence (DNA): TGTGCCAGCAGTTTACGAGGGGGGATTCACTCCTACGAGCAGTACTTC. The genes are TRBV27 and TRBJ2-7; either TRBD1 or TRBD2 may fit D (6 bases each). The germline CDR1 and CDR2 sequences are MNHEY and SMNVEV (reference sequence). The germline V and J ends were trimmed by 2 bases and 0 bases, with 14 bases remaining between them. The CDR3 totals 16 residues.

In its sample, this clonotype was seen many times. This sequence joins TRBV20-1 and TRBJ1-5; D possibly corresponds to TRBD1 (5 bases). Germline V gene data show CDR1 as DFQATT and CDR2 as SNEGSKA (reference sequence). CDR3 length: 13 residues. V was trimmed by 7 bases and J by 5 bases, leaving 15 bases between them. The chain's CDR3 is CSGREGNDQPQHF. CDR3 nucleotide sequence: TGCAGTGGCCGGGAGGGGAATGATCAGCCCCAGCATTTT.

This clonotype came up many times. The chain employs TRBV20-1 and TRBJ2-2, with 11 bases lining up with TRBD1. The V gene end was trimmed by 2 bases and the J gene end by 7 bases; junction bases not matched to a gene: 9. Looked up from germline, CDR1 is DFQATT and CDR2 is SNEGSKA (reference sequence). This CDR3 comprises 16 residues. The CDR3 loop reads CSARPKGQGANGELFF. In DNA, the CDR3 is TGCAGTGCTAGACCCAAAGGACAGGGGGCGAACGGGGAGCTGTTTTTT.

This clonotype was counted many times. This chain connects TRBV6-2 or TRBV6-3 to TRBJ2-1; TRBD2 aligns across 7 bases. Germline V gene sequence: CDR1 MNHEY, CDR2 SVGEGT. The CDR3 runs 15 residues. The V gene end was trimmed by 0 bases and the J gene end by 4 bases; junction bases not matched to a gene: 3. This chain's CDR3 is CASSYSWGGYNEQFF. In DNA form, the CDR3 reads TGTGCCAGCAGTTACTCCTGGGGGGGGTACAATGAGCAGTTCTTC.

This clonotype was seen at least ten times. The gene calls are TRBV5-1 and TRBJ1-6; D may be TRBD1 (6 bases). This CDR3 comprises 17 residues. Per the germline V gene, CDR1 is SGHRS and CDR2 is YFSETQ. Trimming left V 1 base short and J 7 bases short, with 18 bases between. CDR3 in DNA: TGCGCCAGCAGCTTGTTCGGTCAGGGGACACCGAATTCACCCCTCCACTTT. This translates into CASSLFGQGTPNSPLHF. Based on the CDR3 plus reference TRBV5-1 and TRBJ1-6, the full variable domain is KAGVTQTPRYLIKTRGQQVTLSCSPISGHRSVSWYQQTPGQGLQFLFEYFSETQRNKGNFPGRFSGRQFSNSRSEMNVSTLELGDSALYLCASSLFGQGTPNSPLHFGNGTRLTVT.

This clonotype showed up many times. V is TRBV11-2 and J is TRBJ2-6; D may match TRBD1 or TRBD2 (5 bases each). Trimming cost V 1 base and J 4 bases, with 20 bases left between them. There are 19 residues in the CDR3. Looked up from germline, CDR1 is SGHAT and CDR2 is FQNNGV. CDR3 region: CASSLVLGVGSLGANVLTF. CDR3 sequence (DNA): TGTGCCAGCAGCTTAGTATTGGGGGTTGGCTCTCTCGGGGCCAACGTCCTGACTTTC.

This clonotype was counted ten times or more. J is TRBJ2-7 and V is TRBV15; TRBD1 agrees at 8 bases. Germline loops: CDR1 LNHNV, CDR2 YYDKDF (reference sequence). This CDR3 is 15 amino acids long. The V and J ends lost 2 bases and 5 bases, in that order; junction bases with no gene match: 8. CDR3 sequence (DNA): TGTGCCACCAGCAGATCCGGACAGGGCGCCCACGAGCAGTACTTC. Its protein is CATSRSGQGAHEQYF.

The chain combines TRBV11-2 with TRBJ2-7, with a weak D call TRBD2 (7 bases). V dropped 5 bases and J dropped 2 bases, with 28 bases sitting between them. The CDR3 has 19 amino acids. CDR1 and CDR2 from the germline V gene are SGHAT and FQNNGV. The CDR3: CASSVVVGGGREWAYEQYF. The CDR3 coding sequence is TGTGCCAGCAGCGTTGTAGTAGGGGGGGGGCGGGAGTGGGCCTACGAGCAGTACTTC.